The 22 T cell receptor beta chains below come from one sample, sequenced in a study of T cell responses to AZD1222 COVID-19 vaccine. Generated by immunoSEQ multiplex PCR, the TCRdb table keeps only in-frame clones and is missing some. The sample lists about 140,000 clones, about 90% seen once, with approximately 8% in the top ten. The sequenced sample was peripheral blood, obtained 28 days after the second dose of the MenACWY control vaccine. All receptors derive from an adult who received the MenACWY meningococcal vaccine as a control.

The chain carries TRBV7-9 and TRBJ1-5, with D uncertain. The V gene lost 5 bases and the J gene lost 7 bases, with 12 bases spanning the gap. There are 13 residues in the CDR3. Looked up from germline, CDR1 is SEHNR and CDR2 is FQNEAQ (reference sequence). DNA for the CDR3: TGTGCCAGCAGCCCCGCCCTTGGACAGCCCCAGCATTTT. Translated: CASSPALGQPQHF.

The chain employs TRBV28 and TRBJ1-5; no definite D call. Germline V CDR1 and CDR2: MDHEN, SYDVKM. V dropped 2 bases and J dropped 9 bases, with 8 bases sitting between them. The CDR3 consists of 12 residues. The CDR3, as DNA: TGTGCCAGCAGTTTACCCCGAGGGCCCCAGCATTTT. It encodes CASSLPRGPQHF.

The chain employs TRBV9 and TRBJ1-1, with 8 bases lining up with TRBD1. V shed 7 bases and J 3 bases; nucleotides not matched to a gene: 5. Germline CDR1 and CDR2: SGDLS and YYNGEE. This CDR3 comprises 13 residues. The CDR3 protein is CASDRGGDTEAFF. In DNA, the CDR3 is TGTGCCAGCGACAGGGGAGGGGACACTGAAGCTTTCTTT.

The chain recombines TRBV12-3 or TRBV12-4 with TRBJ1-1, with 10 bases fitting TRBD1. The CDR3 extends over 12 amino acids. J was trimmed by 7 bases and V by 5 bases; bases with no gene match: 1. CDR3 nucleotides: TGTGCCAGCAGTGGGACAGGGGTTGAAGCTTTCTTT. Amino acids: CASSGTGVEAFF.

The chain has TRBV6-2 or TRBV6-3 and TRBJ1-5; possible D gene TRBD1, 6 bases. The CDR3 is 13 amino acids. Trimming removed 5 bases from V and 5 bases from J, with 10 bases in between. The germline CDR1 and CDR2 sequences are MNHEY and SVGEGT. This chain's CDR3 is CASSTDSYQPQHF. The CDR3 DNA reads TGTGCCAGCAGTACGGACAGTTATCAGCCCCAGCATTTT.

This chain uses TRBV18 with TRBJ1-1; D remains ambiguous. Germline values: CDR1 KGHSH, CDR2 LQKENI. Trimming cost V 6 bases and J 0 bases, with 8 bases left between them. The CDR3 extends over 13 amino acids. CDR3 residues: CASSGELNTEAFF. CDR3 coding DNA: TGTGCCAGCTCCGGAGAATTGAACACTGAAGCTTTCTTT.

The chain recombines TRBV5-1 with TRBJ2-7, with D perhaps TRBD1 or TRBD2 (5 bases each). Germline V CDR1 and CDR2: SGHRS, YFSETQ. CDR3 length: 13 amino acids. Trimming removed 3 bases at V and 6 bases at J, with 13 bases between. CDR3 in amino acids: CASSSVTEGEQYF. The CDR3, as DNA: TGCGCCAGCAGCTCAGTGACAGAGGGCGAGCAGTACTTC.

The chain couples TRBV29-1 to TRBJ1-2; unclear D gene. The CDR3 totals 15 residues. From germline, CDR1 is SQVTM and CDR2 ANQGSEA. The V end lost 2 bases, the J end lost 0 bases, and 13 bases lay between the germline ends. CDR3 loop: CSVEKLNRANYGYTF. CDR3 in DNA: TGCAGCGTTGAAAAGTTGAACAGAGCTAACTATGGCTACACCTTC.

The V gene is TRBV5-1, the J gene TRBJ1-6; possibly TRBD1 for D (6 bases). The germline V gene encodes CDR1 SGHRS and CDR2 YFSETQ. V dropped 0 bases and J dropped 5 bases, with 12 bases sitting between them. The CDR3 has 16 amino acids. The CDR3 loop is CASSLGRQANNSPLHF. CDR3 DNA sequence: TGCGCCAGCAGCTTGGGAAGACAGGCCAATAATTCACCCCTCCACTTT. The full variable domain, rest sourced from reference TRBV5-1 and TRBJ1-6, is KAGVTQTPRYLIKTRGQQVTLSCSPISGHRSVSWYQQTPGQGLQFLFEYFSETQRNKGNFPGRFSGRQFSNSRSEMNVSTLELGDSALYLCASSLGRQANNSPLHFGNGTRLTVT.

The V and J genes are TRBV25-1 and TRBJ2-1; no reliable D call. V shed 0 bases and J shed 10 bases, with 13 bases lying between them. The germline gives CDR1 MGHDK, CDR2 SYGVNS. The CDR3 sequence is 14 residues long. This CDR3 reads CASSEYTRLGEQFF. CDR3 DNA sequence: TGTGCCAGCAGTGAATATACTCGGCTAGGCGAGCAGTTCTTC.

This clone was detected once. The J gene is TRBJ2-3, the V gene TRBV3-1 (or the pseudogene TRBV3-2); possibly TRBD1 for D (6 bases). The germline gives CDR1 LGHDT, CDR2 YNNKEL (reference sequence). V was shortened by 1 base and J by 6 bases, with 14 bases between the two germline ends. The CDR3 has 15 amino acids. In DNA form, the CDR3 reads TGTGCCAGCAGCCAAGGACAGGTACCCTCGGATACGCAGTATTTT. This encodes CASSQGQVPSDTQYF.

The chain recombines TRBV19 with TRBJ2-2; D remains unclear. CDR3 length: 14 residues. Germline CDR1 reads LNHDA; CDR2 reads SQIVND (reference sequence). Trimming stripped 3 bases from V and 1 base from J, with 6 bases between. CDR3 in amino acids: CASSMGQNTGELFF. Here the CDR3 DNA reads TGTGCCAGTAGTATGGGCCAGAACACCGGGGAGCTGTTTTTT.

The V gene is TRBV2, the J gene TRBJ2-1; 9 bases are shared with TRBD2. The J segment lost 6 bases and the V segment lost 6 bases, leaving 9 bases of the junction unmatched. The germline gives CDR1 SNHLY, CDR2 FYNNEI. The CDR3 is 15 residues long. The CDR3 is CASRKGREGLNEQFF. CDR3 nucleotide sequence: TGTGCCAGCAGGAAGGGGCGGGAGGGCCTCAATGAGCAGTTCTTC. The variable domain in full, completed from reference TRBV2 and TRBJ2-1, reads EPEVTQTPSHQVTQMGQEVILRCVPISNHLYFYWYRQILGQKVEFLVSFYNNEISEKSEIFDDQFSVERPDGSNFTLKIRSTKLEDSAMYFCASRKGREGLNEQFFGPGTRLTVL.

The table lists this clone with a count of one. The J gene is TRBJ2-7, the V gene TRBV11-2, with 11 bases that match TRBD1. The ends lost 9 bases at V and 7 bases at J; junction bases unmatched: 8. The CDR3 contains 13 residues. CDR1 is SGHAT, CDR2 FQNNGV, per germline. The CDR3 DNA follows: TGTGCCAGTCGGGGGACAGGGGGTGCGGAGCAGTACTTC. Translated, it gives CASRGTGGAEQYF.

The V gene is TRBV7-7, the J gene TRBJ2-1; possible D gene TRBD2, 5 bases. This CDR3 has 15 residues. The V end lost 1 base, the J end lost 2 bases, and 9 bases lay between the germline ends. Looked up from germline, CDR1 is SSHAT and CDR2 is FNYEAQ (reference sequence). CDR3 amino acids: CASSLDGETYNEQFF. CDR3 nucleotides: TGTGCCAGCAGCTTAGACGGGGAAACCTACAATGAGCAGTTCTTC. Using reference TRBV7-7 and TRBJ2-1 for the parts outside the CDR3, the full variable domain is GAGVSQSPRYKVTKRGQDVTLRCDPISSHATLYWYQQALGQGPEFLTYFNYEAQPDKSGLPSDRFSAERPEGSISTLTIQRTEQRDSAMYRCASSLDGETYNEQFFGPGTRLTVL.

V and J are TRBV7-8 and TRBJ2-1; TRBD2 matches 12 bases. V shed 5 bases, J shed 4 bases, and the junction held 6 bases outside the gene matches. Per the germline V gene, CDR1 is SGHVS and CDR2 is FQNEAQ. The CDR3 runs 16 residues. As DNA, the CDR3 is TGTGCCAGCAGCCAGGGACTAGCGGGCACATACAATGAGCAGTTCTTC. Protein sequence: CASSQGLAGTYNEQFF. Full variable domain (outside the CDR3, taken from reference TRBV7-8 and TRBJ2-1): GAGVSQSPRYKVAKRGQDVALRCDPISGHVSLFWYQQALGQGPEFLTYFQNEAQLDKSGLPSDRFFAERPEGSVSTLKIQRTQQEDSAVYLCASSQGLAGTYNEQFFGPGTRLTVL.

The chain joins TRBV7-8 to TRBJ1-5, with 7 bases matching TRBD1. The V gene end was trimmed by 5 bases and the J gene end by 2 bases; junction bases not matched to a gene: 6. Per germline, CDR1 SGHVS and CDR2 FQNEAQ. This CDR3 spans 15 amino acids. CDR3 residues: CASSTRTGGNQPQHF. In DNA, the CDR3 is TGTGCCAGCAGCACCCGCACAGGGGGCAATCAGCCCCAGCATTTT.

V is TRBV12-3 or TRBV12-4 and J is TRBJ2-7; 8 bases match TRBD1. After removal of 6 bases from V and 5 bases from J, the junction contained 6 bases not matched to a gene. This CDR3 has 13 residues. As DNA, the CDR3 is TGTGCCAGCAGGGACGGACAGGGAAACGAGCAGTACTTC. It encodes CASRDGQGNEQYF.

The rearrangement links TRBV3-1 (or the pseudogene TRBV3-2) to TRBJ2-3, with a tentative D call TRBD2 (6 bases). Trimming cost V 4 bases and J 3 bases, with 17 bases left between them. The CDR3 is made up of 16 amino acids. Germline V gene lookup returns CDR1 LGHDT and CDR2 YNNKEL (reference sequence). CDR3 nucleotides: TGTGCCAGCAGCCTAAGAGGCGGGGCCAAAACAGATACGCAGTATTTT. It yields the protein CASSLRGGAKTDTQYF.

The chain carries TRBV6-2 or TRBV6-3 and TRBJ2-1; D is unresolved. Between the trimmed V and J ends, which lost 2 bases and 6 bases, there was a span of 5 bases. The V gene's germline CDR1 is MNHEY and CDR2 SVGEGT. The CDR3 is 12 amino acids. In nucleotides, the CDR3 is TGTGCCAGCAGTTACCCAATCAATGAGCAGTTCTTC. Its protein product is CASSYPINEQFF.

The chain is built from TRBV24-1 and TRBJ2-1; weak D call: TRBD2 (5 bases). The V end lost 1 base, the J end lost 0 bases, and 12 bases lay between the germline ends. CDR3 length: 17 amino acids. From germline, CDR1 is KGHDR and CDR2 SFDVKD. The CDR3 region has the DNA TGTGCCACCAGTGATTTTAGCGCCTCCATCTCCTACAATGAGCAGTTCTTC. Its translation: CATSDFSASISYNEQFF.

This rearrangement joins TRBV25-1 to TRBJ2-5; D is perhaps TRBD1 or TRBD2 (5 bases each). Germline lookup yields CDR1 MGHDK and CDR2 SYGVNS. This CDR3 has 15 residues. Trimming removed 4 bases at V and 4 bases at J, with 16 bases between. CDR3 DNA: TGTGCCAGCAGTGGAGGGACCCCCCGGGGAGAGACCCAGTACTTC. As protein: CASSGGTPRGETQYF. Combining the CDR3 with reference TRBV25-1 and TRBJ2-5 gives the whole variable domain EADIYQTPRYLVIGTGKKITLECSQTMGHDKMYWYQQDPGMELHLIHYSYGVNSTEKGDLSSESTVSRIRTEHFPLTLESARPSHTSQYLCASSGGTPRGETQYFGPGTRLLVL.